Sequencing of this T cell receptor (beta chain) was carried out in a study of cytomegalovirus exposure and HLA in healthy donors. The PCR employed 60 Vbeta primers together with 13 Jbeta primers. Measured with immunoSEQ multiplex PCR; TCRdb has only the in-frame clones, and not every one. The table shows roughly 160,000 clones, with 73% occurring only once. Trimming shortened V by 7 bases and J by 6 bases, and 10 bases separated the two germline ends. The CDR3 is made up of 13 amino acids. Germline loops: CDR1 SNHLY, CDR2 FYNNEI. Source material: PBMCs. This clonotype was sampled from a woman younger than 30 in good health and CMV-seropositive. The gene calls are TRBV2 and TRBJ1-6, with no clear D. In DNA, the CDR3 is TGTGCCAGCAAAACAGCTCCTAATTCACCCCTCCACTTT. This codes for CASKTAPNSPLHF.